The 19 T cell receptor beta chains below come from one sample, sequenced in a study of T cells in Graves' hyperthyroidism and ophthalmopathy. Amplification of TCR beta CDR3 regions used RNA as the template. The study used the HTBI primer set for a first-round RT-PCR of the TCR CDR3. TCRdb re-derived calls from the multiplex PCR reads in MiXCR, one entry per CDR3 protein. The sample yields a few hundred thousand distinct CDR3 sequences, over 35% seen once. The material sequenced was peripheral blood or thyroid tissue (not recorded which). The receptors were gathered from an adult woman with Graves' disease, either hyperthyroidism or ophthalmopathy (not recorded which).

This clonotype was seen many times. This rearrangement joins TRBV10-3 to TRBJ1-5; unclear D gene. The CDR3 has 18 amino acids. From germline, CDR1 is ENHRY and CDR2 SYGVKD. Trimming left V 0 bases short and J 2 bases short, with 17 bases between. CDR3 nucleotides: TGTGCCATCAGTGAGTCGCGAAGGGCGGTGGCAGGCAATCAGCCCCAGCATTTT. Translating it yields CAISESRRAVAGNQPQHF.

This clonotype was counted ten times or more. The J gene is TRBJ1-2, the V gene TRBV6-5; TRBD1 might be the D (6 bases). V lost 6 bases to trimming and J lost 3 bases, with 14 bases between them. Germline CDR1 reads MNHEY; CDR2 reads SVGAGI. The length of the CDR3 is 14 residues. For the CDR3, the DNA is TGTGCCAGCAGAGAGAGACAGGACGACTATGGCTACACCTTC. This translates into CASRERQDDYGYTF.

The genes are TRBV2 and TRBJ1-1; possible D gene TRBD1, 5 bases. CDR1 SNHLY and CDR2 FYNNEI come from the germline V gene. The CDR3 spans 12 residues. V was cut by 4 bases and J by 8 bases, with 11 bases left in between. In DNA form, the CDR3 reads TGTGCCAGCAGTGGGGGCCTCGGGGAAGCTTTCTTT. As protein: CASSGGLGEAFF.

The V and J genes are TRBV7-6 and TRBJ1-1; TRBD1 is a possible D gene (5 bases). Trimming took off 0 bases at V and 8 bases at J, with 7 bases between the two ends. Germline V CDR1 and CDR2: SGHVS, FNYEAQ. This CDR3 is built from 12 residues. CDR3 residues: CASSLASGEAFF. The CDR3 region has the DNA TGTGCCAGCAGCTTAGCTTCAGGGGAAGCTTTCTTT. Supplemented by reference TRBV7-6 and TRBJ1-1, the full variable domain reads GAGVSQSPRYKVTKRGQDVALRCDPISGHVSLYWYRQALGQGPEFLTYFNYEAQQDKSGLPNDRFSAERPEGSISTLTIQRTEQRDSAMYRCASSLASGEAFFGQGTRLTVV.

This chain links TRBV15 with TRBJ1-1; D unresolved. CDR1 is LNHNV and CDR2 is YYDKDF in the germline V gene (reference sequence). The V gene lost 6 bases and the J gene lost 7 bases, with 12 bases spanning the gap. CDR3 length: 12 residues. CDR3 DNA sequence: TGTGCCACCAGAAGGGATAATATTGAAGCTTTCTTT. This codes for CATRRDNIEAFF. The variable domain in full, with the rest retrieved from reference TRBV15 and TRBJ1-1, is DAMVIQNPRYQVTQFGKPVTLSCSQTLNHNVMYWYQQKSSQAPKLLFHYYDKDFNNEADTPDNFQSRRPNTSFCFLDIRSPGLGDTAMYLCATRRDNIEAFFGQGTRLTVV.

At least ten counts were recorded for this clonotype. The chain links TRBV2 to TRBJ1-5; D is ambiguous. In germline, CDR1 is SNHLY, CDR2 FYNNEI. V was shortened by 4 bases and J by 5 bases, with 12 bases between the two germline ends. CDR3 length: 14 amino acids. DNA of the CDR3: TGTGCCAGCAGTGGATCCCTAATGGATCAGCCCCAGCATTTT. Protein: CASSGSLMDQPQHF.

This clonotype turned up a few times. CDR3: CASSPPLRANTEAFF. The CDR3, as DNA: TGTGCCAGCTCACCACCGTTAAGGGCCAACACTGAAGCTTTCTTT. The rearrangement joins TRBV9 to TRBJ1-1; D call uncertain. This CDR3 region has 15 residues. Trimming shortened V by 7 bases and J by 2 bases, and 18 bases separated the two germline ends. Germline loops: CDR1 SGDLS, CDR2 YYNGEE.

The rearrangement links TRBV7-3 to TRBJ1-2; TRBD1 matches 8 bases. Germline values: CDR1 SGHTA, CDR2 FQGTGA. The J segment lost 4 bases and the V segment lost 4 bases, leaving 8 bases of the junction unmatched. The CDR3 is 15 residues long. The CDR3 loop reads CASSSDRAEGYGYTF. As DNA, the CDR3 is TGTGCCAGCAGCTCGGACAGGGCCGAGGGCTATGGCTACACCTTC. The entire variable domain, with the rest obtained from reference TRBV7-3 and TRBJ1-2, is as follows: GAGVSQTPSNKVTEKGKYVELRCDPISGHTALYWYRQSLGQGPEFLIYFQGTGAADDSGLPNDRFFAVRPEGSVSTLKIQRTERGDSAVYLCASSSDRAEGYGYTFGSGTRLTVV.

The genes are TRBV2 and TRBJ2-5, with TRBD2 as a possible D gene (6 bases). The CDR3 covers 13 residues. V lost 6 bases, J lost 5 bases, and 13 bases lay in between. Germline CDR1 is SNHLY and CDR2 is FYNNEI. CDR3 loop: CASRDGGGETQYF. DNA of the CDR3: TGTGCCAGCAGGGACGGAGGAGGGGAGACCCAGTACTTC.

The V call is TRBV7-2, the J call TRBJ1-2; D gene unclear. V was shortened by 2 bases and J by 7 bases, with 11 bases between the two germline ends. The length of the CDR3 is 13 residues. Germline V gene sequence: CDR1 SGHTA, CDR2 FQGNSA. The CDR3 spells CASSLPVLSGYTF. For the CDR3, the DNA is TGTGCCAGCAGCTTACCTGTGCTGAGTGGCTACACCTTC.

This clonotype was observed at least ten times. The chain joins TRBV9 to TRBJ1-1; D not resolved. With 4 bases removed from V and 1 base from J, the gap between germline ends came to 5 bases. This CDR3 is 12 amino acids long. Per the germline V gene, CDR1 is SGDLS and CDR2 is YYNGEE. CDR3 sequence reads: CASSQQNTEAFF. CDR3 in DNA: TGTGCCAGCAGCCAACAGAACACTGAAGCTTTCTTT.

The sample holds a few counts of this clonotype. The chain is built from TRBV15 and TRBJ1-1; D not certain. V lost 0 bases to trimming and J lost 6 bases, with 8 bases between them. This CDR3 is 13 amino acids long. Germline V lookup: CDR1 LNHNV, CDR2 YYDKDF (reference sequence). CDR3 nucleotides: TGTGCCACCAGCAGAGAGAGGACCGCTGAAGCTTTCTTT. Its protein is CATSRERTAEAFF.

This clonotype has at least ten counts. The V and J genes are TRBV7-8 and TRBJ2-5; 9 nucleotides line up with TRBD2. Germline CDR1 SGHVS, CDR2 FQNEAQ. V trimming: 2 bases; J trimming: 5 bases; junction bases outside the gene matches: 12. The CDR3 contains 17 residues. The CDR3 DNA reads as TGTGCCAGCAGCTTACCAGGCGGGAGGGCCGGAGCGGAGACCCAGTACTTC. Translation: CASSLPGGRAGAETQYF.

This clonotype has only a few counts. This chain links TRBV2 with TRBJ1-1, with 7 bases that match TRBD1. This CDR3 has 14 residues. Germline V gene data show CDR1 as SNHLY and CDR2 as FYNNEI. With 7 bases clipped from V and 6 bases from J, the junction kept 11 bases outside the gene matches. The CDR3 loop reads CASMQGDFGAEAFF. The CDR3 DNA reads TGTGCCAGCATGCAGGGGGATTTCGGGGCTGAAGCTTTCTTT. Full variable domain (missing parts from reference TRBV2 and TRBJ1-1): EPEVTQTPSHQVTQMGQEVILRCVPISNHLYFYWYRQILGQKVEFLVSFYNNEISEKSEIFDDQFSVERPDGSNFTLKIRSTKLEDSAMYFCASMQGDFGAEAFFGQGTRLTVV.

Points on this clonotype: Mismatch with germline at one junction end may stem from a read error. V is TRBV14 and J is TRBJ2-2; D gene unclear. Per germline, CDR1 SGHDN and CDR2 FVKESK. CDR3 length equals 12 residues. The CDR3 DNA sequence: TGTGCCAGCAGCTTCATCACCGAGGAGCTGTTTTTT. Translation gives CASSFITEELFF.

Concerning this clonotype: Likely a read error: the CDR3 ends without its conserved phenylalanine or tryptophan. It is unclear where the CDR3 begins or ends on the DNA, so no DNA is shown, and the CDR3 is as TCRdb lists it. The CDR3 is CASSGYVT. The chain uses TRBV7-6 and TRBJ2-5. The CDR3 contains 8 residues when both ends are counted. The germline V gene encodes CDR1 SGHVS and CDR2 FNYEAQ.

This clonotype showed up many times. The rearrangement links TRBV3-1 to TRBJ2-5, with no clear D. The CDR3 covers 12 residues. Germline CDR1 and CDR2: LGHDT and YNNKEL (reference sequence). Trimming stripped 1 base from V and 5 bases from J, with 5 bases between. CDR3 nucleotides: TGTGCCAGCAGCCAAGTTGATGAGACCCAGTACTTC. Translation gives CASSQVDETQYF.

Notes on this clonotype: A much larger clone lies one base from this, so it may be a read error. The genes are TRBV10-3 and TRBJ2-2, with a weak D call TRBD2 (5 bases). CDR1 ENHRY and CDR2 SYGVKD come from the germline V gene. V was clipped by 7 bases and J by 6 bases, with 9 bases between them. CDR3 length: 12 residues. Written as DNA, the CDR3 is TGTGCCATCACCCGGGGATCCGGGGAGCTGTTTTTT. Amino acid sequence: CAITRGSGELFF.

This clonotype was seen repeatedly, ten times or more. The chain employs TRBV11-2 and TRBJ1-1; D is undetermined. The CDR3 sequence is 15 residues long. Germline V CDR1 and CDR2: SGHAT, FQNNGV. Trimming stripped 5 bases from V and 3 bases from J, with 16 bases between. The CDR3 is CASSPRGKGDTEAFF. As DNA, the CDR3 is TGTGCCAGCAGCCCCCGAGGTAAGGGAGACACTGAAGCTTTCTTT.